What follows is one T cell receptor beta chain and its context. The V end was cut by 4 bases, the J end by 1 base, with 19 bases between. The CDR3 totals 17 residues. Germline V CDR1 and CDR2: LNHNV, YYDKDF (reference sequence). The data originate from a study of OX40 agonist ivuxolimab in advanced cancers. Overall study context: As their treatment, patients were administered ivuxolimab, an agonistic anti-OX40 (CD134) antibody. Patients received intravenous ivuxolimab every 2 weeks at 0.01 to 10 mg/kg.

Measured with immunoSEQ multiplex PCR; TCRdb has only the in-frame clones, and not every one. The data hold about 26,000 clones, with 70% to 90% observed a single time. Source: CD4+ or CD8+ T cells sorted from blood, taken in a trial of the OX40 agonist ivuxolimab. The chain employs TRBV15 and TRBJ2-5; D possibly uses TRBD1 or TRBD2 (5 bases each). This TCR came from an adult with an advanced solid tumor such as melanoma, head and neck, liver or kidney cancer. The CDR3: CATSTNTGTERQETQYF. DNA for the CDR3: TGTGCCACCAGCACCAATACCGGGACGGAACGCCAAGAGACCCAGTACTTC.